The TCR beta chain described here comes from a study of T cell repertoires in cytomegalovirus infection. About the research overall: Public TCR beta signatures were indicative of both CMV infection and a matching HLA type.

This clonotype was detected only a few times. The antigen is not known. MiXCR, applied by TCRdb to the reads, yields one record per CDR3 protein. Of more than 90,000 distinct CDR3 sequences listed, roughly a tenth were seen once; the top ten hold approximately 33%. This CDR3 has 13 residues. Trimming stripped 5 bases from V and 5 bases from J, with 10 bases between. From germline, CDR1 is SGHRS and CDR2 YFSETQ. Study outcomes and limitations: Summed frequency of shared TCR beta families picked out CMV carriers who also had the relevant HLA. The response measured ex vivo was dominated by TCR beta clonotypes (HLA-C-restricted and CMV-specific).

The receptor's source is a human donor in good health (CMV status not recorded). Some clones in this sample may be carry-over from other donors' samples. V usage is TRBV5-1 and J usage is TRBJ2-2; either TRBD1 or TRBD2 may supply D (5 bases each). The sample comprised PBMCs, sequenced either directly or after in vitro stimulation (not recorded which). The CDR3 is CASRGEGTGELFF. CDR3 DNA sequence: TGCGCCAGCAGGGGAGAGGGGACCGGGGAGCTGTTTTTT.